The 20 T cell receptor beta chains listed next were all sequenced from one sample in a study of radiotherapy plus CTLA-4 blockade in lung cancer. TCRdb's table, derived via immunoSEQ multiplex PCR, lists solely in-frame clones and lacks some. The sample lists about 60,000 clones, more than 70% occurring once. Specimen: peripheral blood, collected from a patient treated with radiotherapy plus ipilimumab. These receptors were obtained from a human donor with non-small cell lung cancer who had a complete response to radiotherapy plus ipilimumab.

As for this clone: This sample includes further DNA sequences coding for the same CDR3. The rearrangement uses TRBV9 and TRBJ1-5; maybe TRBD1 (5 bases). In germline, CDR1 is SGDLS, CDR2 YYNGEE. The CDR3 loop spans 14 amino acids. Trimming shortened V by 0 bases and J by 7 bases, and 11 bases separated the two germline ends. The CDR3 nucleotides read TGTGCCAGCAGCGTAGATGACAGCCCGCAGCCCCAGCATTTT. The encoded protein is CASSVDDSPQPQHF. The full variable domain, with the rest looked up from reference TRBV9 and TRBJ1-5, is DSGVTQTPKHLITATGQRVTLRCSPRSGDLSVYWYQQSLDQGLQFLIQYYNGEERAKGNILERFSAQQFPDLHSELNLSSLELGDSALYFCASSVDDSPQPQHFGDGTRLSIL.

This clone turned up a few times. As DNA, the CDR3 is TGTGCCAGTAGCCAGGACCTGACAGGTTTAGGAAATGGCTACACCTTC. Its translation: CASSQDLTGLGNGYTF. This rearrangement joins TRBV19 to TRBJ1-2; perhaps TRBD1 as D (6 bases). The CDR3 is made up of 16 amino acids. The V end lost 6 bases, the J end lost 6 bases, and 23 bases lay between the germline ends. CDR1 and CDR2 (germline): LNHDA, SQIVND (reference sequence).

Comments on this clone: Additional DNA sequences in this sample encode the identical CDR3. This rearrangement joins TRBV18 to TRBJ2-7; D ambiguous. CDR3 length: 13 amino acids. The germline CDR1 and CDR2 sequences are KGHSH and LQKENI. Trimming left V 4 bases short and J 0 bases short, with 7 bases between. The CDR3, as DNA: TGTGCCAGCTCACGAGACTCCTCCTACGAGCAGTACTTC. It codes for CASSRDSSYEQYF.

The chain recombines TRBV7-2 with TRBJ1-1; 10 nucleotides agree with TRBD1. Germline V gene lookup returns CDR1 SGHTA and CDR2 FQGNSA. This CDR3 contains 14 residues. The trim removed 1 base at V and 6 bases at J, leaving 2 bases unmatched. The CDR3 sequence: CASSLGTGGAEAFF. The DNA of the CDR3 is TGTGCCAGCAGCTTAGGGACAGGGGGGGCTGAAGCTTTCTTT.

The rearrangement links TRBV19 to TRBJ2-5, with D maybe TRBD2 (7 bases). The V end lost 4 bases, the J end lost 5 bases, and 23 bases lay between the germline ends. This CDR3 is 17 amino acids long. Germline assignment: CDR1 LNHDA and CDR2 SQIVND (reference sequence). The CDR3 region has the DNA TGTGCCAGTAGTAGGCTGGGACGGGGGGCGAAGGGGGAGACCCAGTACTTC. This sequence encodes CASSRLGRGAKGETQYF. Together with reference TRBV19 and TRBJ2-5, the CDR3 gives the full variable domain: DGGITQSPKYLFRKEGQNVTLSCEQNLNHDAMYWYRQDPGQGLRLIYYSQIVNDFQKGDIAEGYSVSREKKESFPLTVTSAQKNPTAFYLCASSRLGRGAKGETQYFGPGTRLLVL.

This clone was observed once. The chain uses TRBV6-6 and TRBJ2-2; 11 nucleotides agree with TRBD1. CDR1 and CDR2 from the germline V gene are MNHNY and SVGAGI (reference sequence). V lost 7 bases, J lost 2 bases, and 6 bases stayed unmatched. The CDR3 sequence is 16 residues long. CDR3 in DNA: TGTGCCAGCAAACCCGGGACAGGGGGAAACACCGGGGAGCTGTTTTTT. It encodes CASKPGTGGNTGELFF.

V gene TRBV7-2 combines with J gene TRBJ2-7; perhaps TRBD2 as D (5 bases). Germline lookup yields CDR1 SGHTA and CDR2 FQGNSA. Trimming pared 0 bases from V and 1 base from J, leaving 19 bases between. CDR3 size: 18 residues. The CDR3 region is CASSLALASHTMSYEQYF. As DNA, the CDR3 is TGTGCCAGCAGCTTAGCGCTAGCTAGCCATACTATGTCCTACGAGCAGTACTTC.

This chain uses TRBV5-6 with TRBJ1-5, with D perhaps TRBD1 (5 bases). There are 15 residues in the CDR3. CDR1 is SGHDT and CDR2 is YYEEEE in the germline V gene. V lost 2 bases, J lost 11 bases, and 20 bases lay in between. CDR3 nucleotide sequence: TGTGCCAGCAGCTTCCAACGAACGAGTATCAGGGCCCAGCATTTT. Protein product: CASSFQRTSIRAQHF.

This sequence joins TRBV18 and TRBJ2-5, with a weak D call TRBD1 (5 bases). V lost 3 bases and J 4 bases, leaving 12 bases between the germline ends. This CDR3 is built from 14 residues. The germline CDR1 and CDR2 sequences are KGHSH and LQKENI. CDR3 DNA: TGTGCCAGCTCACCGGCCCAGGGTCGAGAGACCCAGTACTTC. As protein: CASSPAQGRETQYF.

The rearrangement uses TRBV7-2 and TRBJ1-5; TRBD1 aligns across 7 bases. V lost 3 bases to trimming and J lost 6 bases; unmatched junction nucleotides: 8. The germline gives CDR1 SGHTA, CDR2 FQGNSA. The CDR3 loop spans 15 amino acids. CDR3: CASSFDRASSQPQHF. CDR3 nucleotides: TGTGCCAGCAGCTTCGACAGGGCCTCTAGTCAGCCCCAGCATTTT. Drawing the rest from reference TRBV7-2 and TRBJ1-5, the complete variable domain is GAGVSQSPSNKVTEKGKDVELRCDPISGHTALYWYRQSLGQGLEFLIYFQGNSAPDKSGLPSDRFSAERTGGSVSTLTIQRTQQEDSAVYLCASSFDRASSQPQHFGDGTRLSIL.

V is TRBV6-6 and J is TRBJ1-5; TRBD1 agrees at 9 bases. This CDR3 region has 14 residues. CDR1 is MNHNY, CDR2 SVGAGI, per germline (reference sequence). Trimming took 4 bases from V and 5 from J; bases not matched to a gene: 3. CDR3 region: CASSLQGAHQPQHF. For the CDR3, the DNA is TGTGCCAGCAGTTTACAGGGGGCCCATCAGCCCCAGCATTTT.

This rearrangement joins TRBV28 to TRBJ2-5; D possibly corresponds to TRBD2 (5 bases). Germline CDR1 reads MDHEN; CDR2 reads SYDVKM. CDR3 length equals 13 residues. The ends were cut back, 6 bases at V and 2 bases at J, with 10 bases in the middle. As DNA, the CDR3 is TGTGCCAGCAGACCCCGGGATCAAGAGACCCAGTACTTC. Translation gives CASRPRDQETQYF.

This clone was detected only once. The rearrangement links TRBV29-1 to TRBJ2-1; the match to TRBD2 covers 10 bases. Losses at the gene ends were 6 bases for V and 8 bases for J; bases not matched to a gene: 10. Per germline, CDR1 SQVTM and CDR2 ANQGSEA. This CDR3 is 14 amino acids long. The DNA for the CDR3 is TGCAGCGTCGAGTTACTAGCGGGATTCTATGAGCAGTTCTTC. Translation: CSVELLAGFYEQFF.

This chain uses TRBV11-2 with TRBJ2-3; a weak D match, TRBD1 (6 bases). From germline, CDR1 is SGHAT and CDR2 FQNNGV. V was pared by 5 bases and J by 9 bases, with 12 bases between. The CDR3 covers 12 residues. CDR3: CASSPQGYTQYF. CDR3 sequence (DNA): TGTGCCAGCAGCCCTCAGGGGTACACGCAGTATTTT.

This clone appeared once. The junction differs from germline at one of its ends, possibly a read error. The chain joins TRBV11-2 to TRBJ2-1, with a weak D call TRBD1 (6 bases). Per germline, CDR1 SGHAT and CDR2 FQNNGV. The CDR3 is made up of 13 amino acids. The CDR3 DNA reads TGTGCCAGCAGCTTAGGAGTTTTGGGGAACAGGGTCTTC. Its protein product is CASSLGVLGNRVF. Full variable domain (remainder filled in from reference TRBV11-2 and TRBJ2-1): EAGVAQSPRYKIIEKRQSVAFWCNPISGHATLYWYQQILGQGPKLLIQFQNNGVVDDSQLPKDRFSAERLKGVDSTLKIQPAKLEDSAVYLCASSLGVLGNRVFGPGTRLTVL.

This chain joins TRBV28 and TRBJ1-5, with D unresolved. Per the germline V gene, CDR1 is MDHEN and CDR2 is SYDVKM. With 6 bases removed from V and 4 bases from J, the gap between germline ends came to 7 bases. The CDR3 consists of 12 residues. CDR3 loop: CASRVQNQPQHF. CDR3 in DNA: TGTGCCAGCAGGGTCCAGAATCAGCCCCAGCATTTT.

This clone was detected once. The rearrangement uses TRBV28 and TRBJ1-5; TRBD1 matches at 9 bases. The CDR3 loop spans 16 amino acids. The germline CDR1 and CDR2 sequences are MDHEN and SYDVKM. With V trimmed by 6 bases and J by 3 bases, 9 bases remained unmatched. The CDR3 nucleotides read TGTGCCAGCAGACCCCACACAGGGGGCATCAATCAGCCCCAGCATTTT. Its translation: CASRPHTGGINQPQHF.

A few counts support this clone. The chain is built from TRBV4-2 and TRBJ2-3, with D perhaps TRBD2 (5 bases). CDR3 length: 15 amino acids. The germline CDR1 and CDR2 sequences are LGHNA and YNFKEQ. V lost 0 bases and J 0 bases, leaving 7 bases between the germline ends. The CDR3 bases are TGTGCCAGCAGCCAAGAGGACTGGAGCACAGATACGCAGTATTTT. It codes for CASSQEDWSTDTQYF.

V is TRBV2 and J is TRBJ2-1; D is perhaps TRBD2 (6 bases). The CDR3 has 17 residues. Germline V gene sequence: CDR1 SNHLY, CDR2 FYNNEI. V shed 7 bases and J shed 5 bases, with 24 bases lying between them. CDR3 sequence: CASTTSRDFQGDNEQFF. The CDR3 DNA reads as TGTGCCAGCACCACCTCTAGGGACTTCCAGGGAGACAATGAGCAGTTCTTC.

This clone was seen a few times. V gene TRBV9 combines with J gene TRBJ1-2, with D perhaps TRBD1 (6 bases). The CDR3 length is 14 residues. The germline gives CDR1 SGDLS, CDR2 YYNGEE. Trimming took 3 bases from V and 5 from J, leaving 14 bases between them. DNA for the CDR3: TGTGCCAGCAGCGCCATACAGGGAAGGTATGGCTACACCTTC. This translates into CASSAIQGRYGYTF.